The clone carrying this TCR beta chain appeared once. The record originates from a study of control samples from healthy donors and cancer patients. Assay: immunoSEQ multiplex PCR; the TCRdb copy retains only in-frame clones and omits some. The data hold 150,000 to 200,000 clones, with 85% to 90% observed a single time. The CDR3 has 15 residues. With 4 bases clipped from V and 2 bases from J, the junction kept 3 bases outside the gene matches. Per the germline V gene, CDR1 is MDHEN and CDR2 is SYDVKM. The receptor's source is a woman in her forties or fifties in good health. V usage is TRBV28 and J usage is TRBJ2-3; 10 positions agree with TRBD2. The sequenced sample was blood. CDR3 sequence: CASSSGLALTDTQYF. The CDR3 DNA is TGTGCCAGCAGTTCGGGACTAGCGCTCACAGATACGCAGTATTTT.